These T cell receptor beta chains were read from a single sample in a study of cytomegalovirus exposure and HLA in healthy donors. The method was immunoSEQ multiplex PCR; TCRdb's version includes in-frame clones alone and lacks a portion of them. The sample yields roughly 100,000 clones, over 80% seen once. Sequenced input: PBMCs. The receptors originated from a man in his late teens or twenties in good health and CMV-seronegative. Each CDR3 is given with its conserved first and last residue. The D gene is left open where the match is weak. Not all rows give a size; the values are once, few, many and, for expanded clones, a class.

j_gene,v_gene,len,abundance,d_gene,CDR3aa,CDR3nt
TRBJ2-3,TRBV7-9,19,NA,TRBD2,CASSTKLAADMIFTDTQYF,TGTGCCAGCAGCACGAAACTAGCGGCGGATATGATTTTCACAGATACGCAGTATTTT
TRBJ1-1,TRBV28,14,once,NA,CASSAATGVGEAFF,TGTGCCAGCAGCGCCGCGACCGGGGTAGGGGAAGCTTTCTTT
TRBJ2-1,TRBV4-3,14,NA,NA,CASSQAGSYNEQFF,TGCGCCAGCAGCCAAGCGGGCTCCTACAATGAGCAGTTCTTC
TRBJ2-1,TRBV11-2,17,NA,NA,CASSFIPAGLTYNEQFF,TGTGCCAGCAGCTTTATACCGGCAGGCCTTACCTACAATGAGCAGTTCTTC
TRBJ2-7,TRBV5-1,15,NA,TRBD2,CASSLGGTRPYEQYF,TGCGCCAGCAGCTTGGGGGGGACTAGACCCTACGAGCAGTACTTC
TRBJ1-5,TRBV7-2,14,NA,TRBD1,CASSLDRGGQPQHF,TGTGCCAGCAGCCTGGACAGGGGAGGTCAGCCCCAGCATTTT
TRBJ2-2,TRBV7-9,15,once,NA,CASSLGGRAAGELFF,TGTGCCAGCAGCTTAGGGGGCAGGGCCGCCGGGGAGCTGTTTTTT
TRBJ1-3,TRBV5-1,17,NA,NA,CASSPNARGDSGNTIYF,TGCGCCAGCAGCCCAAACGCGCGGGGGGACTCTGGAAACACCATATATTTT
TRBJ1-5,TRBV19,14,NA,NA,CASRKQGINQPQHF,TGTGCCAGTAGGAAACAGGGTATCAATCAGCCCCAGCATTTT
TRBJ2-5,TRBV29-1,14,NA,NA,CSVDSRGAGETQYF,TGCAGCGTTGACTCGCGAGGTGCTGGAGAGACCCAGTACTTC
TRBJ2-1,TRBV7-2,16,once,TRBD2,CASSFRTSGSYNEQFF,TGTGCCAGCAGCTTCCGGACTAGCGGTTCCTACAATGAGCAGTTCTTC
TRBJ1-1,TRBV4-3,15,NA,NA,CASSLGQFMNTEAFF,TGCGCCAGCAGCCTTGGACAGTTCATGAACACTGAAGCTTTCTTT
TRBJ2-6,TRBV15,19,NA,NA,CATSQPRAAGGAGANVLTF,TGTGCCACCAGCCAACCAAGGGCGGCCGGCGGGGCTGGGGCCAACGTCCTGACTTTC
TRBJ2-7,TRBV4-1,16,once,NA,CASSQTENPGLDEQYF,TGCGCCAGCAGCCAAACTGAGAACCCGGGTCTCGACGAGCAGTACTTC
TRBJ1-1,TRBV7-9,17,few,TRBD1,CSSSLTGTGGPGTEAFF,TGTTCCAGCAGCTTGACCGGGACAGGGGGCCCCGGCACTGAAGCTTTCTTT
TRBJ1-5,TRBV5-4,20,few,TRBD1,CASSLDARGQGLVSHQPQHF,TGTGCCAGCAGCTTGGACGCAAGAGGACAGGGGTTGGTTTCGCATCAGCCCCAGCATTTT
TRBJ1-2,TRBV10-3,14,NA,TRBD1,CAIRETGKVHGYTF,TGTGCCATCAGAGAGACAGGGAAAGTCCATGGCTACACCTTC
TRBJ1-2,TRBV18,12,NA,NA,CASSQGDVGYTF,TGTGCCAGCTCACAGGGGGACGTTGGCTACACCTTC
TRBJ1-6,TRBV4-1,14,NA,NA,CASSQVIRGSPLHF,TGCGCCAGCAGCCAAGTGATTAGGGGATCACCCCTCCACTTT
TRBJ2-1,TRBV4-3,11,NA,NA,CASSQGYGQFF,TGCGCCAGCAGCCAAGGCTATGGGCAGTTCTTC
TRBJ2-1,TRBV5-1,19,NA,TRBD2,CASSQTTLLAGGPYNEQFF,TGCGCCAGCAGCCAGACTACTTTACTAGCGGGAGGGCCCTACAATGAGCAGTTCTTC
TRBJ1-5,TRBV5-8,16,NA,NA,CASSFYPAGSYQPQHF,TGTGCCAGCAGCTTTTATCCGGCAGGGTCGTATCAGCCCCAGCATTTT
TRBJ1-2,TRBV7-9,13,NA,NA,CASSSEGSYGYTF,TGTGCCAGCAGCTCCGAGGGAAGCTATGGCTACACCTTC
TRBJ2-7,TRBV7-9,12,NA,TRBD1,CASSPTGDEQYF,TGTGCCAGCAGTCCAACAGGGGACGAGCAGTACTTC
TRBJ2-7,TRBV10-3,13,NA,TRBD1,CAIRPGQSYEQYF,TGTGCCATCAGACCGGGACAGTCCTACGAGCAGTACTTC
TRBJ2-1,TRBV6-6,15,NA,NA,CASSYEAGSYNEQFF,TGTGCCAGCAGTTACGAGGCCGGATCCTACAATGAGCAGTTCTTC
TRBJ2-7,TRBV7-9,15,NA,NA,CASSLGSGSTYEQYF,TGTGCCAGCAGCTTAGGAAGCGGGTCCACCTACGAGCAGTACTTC
TRBJ1-2,TRBV11-2,13,NA,NA,CAEEGLGNYGYTF,TGTGCCGAGGAGGGACTTGGGAACTATGGCTACACCTTC
TRBJ2-3,TRBV5-1,15,NA,TRBD2,CASGVDSGGADTQYF,TGCGCCAGCGGAGTCGACTCCGGGGGGGCAGATACGCAGTATTTT
TRBJ2-1,TRBV7-3,18,NA,TRBD2,CASSLTGVAGVTYNEQFF,TGTGCCAGCAGCTTAACGGGTGTGGCGGGAGTTACCTACAATGAGCAGTTCTTC
TRBJ2-7,TRBV19,14,NA,TRBD2,CASTSTSGSHEQYF,TGTGCCAGTACCTCGACTAGCGGGAGCCACGAGCAGTACTTC
TRBJ2-1,TRBV10-3,17,NA,TRBD2,CAITSGLAGGPSNEQFF,TGTGCCATCACCTCGGGACTAGCGGGAGGGCCCTCGAATGAGCAGTTCTTC
TRBJ2-7,TRBV11-2,14,NA,NA,CASSFLSLSYEQYF,TGTGCCAGCAGCTTCTTAAGCCTATCCTACGAGCAGTACTTC
TRBJ2-7,TRBV9,16,few,TRBD2,CASSGGASGDSYEQYF,TGTGCCAGCAGCGGGGGTGCGAGCGGGGATTCCTACGAGCAGTACTTC
TRBJ1-2,TRBV19,13,NA,TRBD1,CASSIAQGDGYTF,TGTGCCAGTAGTATAGCACAGGGGGATGGCTACACCTTC
TRBJ2-1,TRBV9,19,NA,TRBD2,CASSAPGTNPPSSYNEQFF,TGTGCCAGCAGCGCCCCCGGGACTAATCCCCCGAGCTCCTACAATGAGCAGTTCTTC
TRBJ2-1,TRBV27,14,NA,TRBD2,CASRTGTRVDEQFF,TGTGCCAGCAGAACTGGGACTAGGGTTGATGAGCAGTTCTTC
TRBJ1-3,TRBV29-1,20,NA,TRBD1,CSVGVGRDREQSYSGNTIYF,TGCAGCGTTGGGGTCGGGAGGGACAGGGAGCAGTCCTACTCTGGAAACACCATATATTTT
TRBJ1-5,TRBV30,13,NA,NA,CAWSSGHNQPQHF,TGTGCCTGGAGTTCTGGCCACAATCAGCCCCAGCATTTT
TRBJ2-6,TRBV5-1,16,NA,NA,CASSLGESSGANVLTF,TGCGCCAGCAGCTTGGGGGAGAGCTCTGGGGCCAACGTCCTGACTTTC
TRBJ1-1,TRBV6-5,15,NA,TRBD1,CASSNRDRVLTEAFF,TGTGCCAGCAGTAACCGGGACAGGGTTTTAACTGAAGCTTTCTTT
TRBJ2-3,TRBV7-9,12,NA,NA,CSSSSLLDTQYF,TGTTCCAGCAGCTCCTTATTGGATACGCAGTATTTT
TRBJ2-1,TRBV28,18,NA,NA,CASRPHAGGADSYNEQFF,TGTGCCAGCAGACCCCACGCGGGCGGAGCGGACTCCTACAATGAGCAGTTCTTC
TRBJ2-1,TRBV10-3,17,NA,NA,CAISESLTGGFLGEQFF,TGTGCCATCAGTGAGTCTTTGACGGGTGGGTTTCTCGGTGAGCAGTTCTTC
TRBJ2-2,TRBV7-2,13,NA,TRBD1,CASSTGGTGELFF,TGTGCCAGCTCTACAGGGGGGACCGGGGAGCTGTTTTTT
TRBJ2-7,TRBV19,13,NA,TRBD1,CASRDSLSYEQYF,TGTGCCAGCCGGGACAGCCTTTCCTACGAGCAGTACTTC
TRBJ1-1,TRBV5-8,13,NA,TRBD1,CASIQGVGTEAFF,TGTGCCAGCATCCAGGGGGTAGGCACTGAAGCTTTCTTT
TRBJ2-7,TRBV27,15,NA,TRBD1,CASSLRDRVYNEQYF,TGTGCCAGCAGTTTAAGGGACAGGGTGTACAACGAGCAGTACTTC
TRBJ2-2,TRBV6-1,14,NA,TRBD1,CASLLDRAAGELFF,TGTGCCAGCCTTCTAGACAGGGCGGCCGGGGAGCTGTTTTTT
TRBJ1-4,TRBV5-1,16,NA,NA,CASSLGLQPTNEKLFF,TGCGCCAGCAGCTTGGGGCTACAGCCAACTAATGAAAAACTGTTTTTT
TRBJ1-6,TRBV5-6,15,few,TRBD1,CASSLGGQGGSPLHF,TGTGCCAGCAGCTTGGGCGGACAGGGAGGGTCACCCCTCCACTTT
TRBJ1-5,TRBV18,16,NA,TRBD1,CASSRAGTGIDQPQHF,TGTGCCAGCTCACGAGCCGGGACAGGCATCGATCAGCCCCAGCATTTT
TRBJ2-3,TRBV6-5,15,few,NA,CASSYYAGGTDTQYF,TGTGCCAGCAGTTACTACGCAGGGGGCACAGATACGCAGTATTTT
TRBJ2-5,TRBV9,15,NA,NA,CASSVTGRAAETQYF,TGTGCCAGCAGCGTAACGGGCAGGGCGGCGGAGACCCAGTACTTC
TRBJ2-1,TRBV11-2,14,NA,TRBD2,CASSLSTSGNEQFF,TGTGCCAGCAGCTTAAGTACTAGCGGAAATGAGCAGTTCTTC
TRBJ2-5,TRBV4-1,14,NA,TRBD2,CARRTSGRKETQYF,TGCGCCAGACGAACTAGCGGGAGGAAAGAGACCCAGTACTTC
TRBJ2-5,TRBV4-3,16,once,NA,CASSQVLGRNQETQYF,TGCGCCAGCAGCCAAGTTTTGGGGCGGAACCAAGAGACCCAGTACTTC
TRBJ1-1,TRBV27,13,few,NA,CATRGTMNTEAFF,TGTGCCACGCGCGGCACTATGAACACTGAAGCTTTCTTT
TRBJ1-2,TRBV2,14,NA,NA,CASSDPGGSYGYTF,TGTGCCAGCAGTGATCCCGGAGGGAGCTATGGCTACACCTTC